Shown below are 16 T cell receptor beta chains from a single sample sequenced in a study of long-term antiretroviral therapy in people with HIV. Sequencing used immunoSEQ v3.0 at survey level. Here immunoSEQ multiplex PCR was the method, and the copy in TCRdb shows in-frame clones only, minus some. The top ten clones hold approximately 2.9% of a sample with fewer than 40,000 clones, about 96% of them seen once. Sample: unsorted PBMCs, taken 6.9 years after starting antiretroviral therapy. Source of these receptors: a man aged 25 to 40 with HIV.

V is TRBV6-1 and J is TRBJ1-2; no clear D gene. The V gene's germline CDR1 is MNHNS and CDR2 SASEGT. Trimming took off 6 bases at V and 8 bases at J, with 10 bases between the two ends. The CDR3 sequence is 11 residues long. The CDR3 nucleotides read TGTGCCAGCAGACAGAACGAAGGCTACACCTTC. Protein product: CASRQNEGYTF.

CDR3 DNA: TGTGCCAGCGGGGACAGGGGTAGAGAAAAACTGTTTTTT. Protein sequence: CASGDRGREKLFF. The chain carries TRBV5-4 and TRBJ1-4; 10 bases agree with TRBD1. This CDR3 comprises 13 residues. Germline CDR1 is SGHNT and CDR2 is YYREEE (reference sequence). J gave up 8 bases and V 7 bases, and 5 bases lay outside the gene matches.

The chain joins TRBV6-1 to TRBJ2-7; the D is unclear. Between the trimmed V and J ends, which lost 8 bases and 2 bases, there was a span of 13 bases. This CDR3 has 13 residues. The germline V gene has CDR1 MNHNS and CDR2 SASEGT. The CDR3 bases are TGTGCCAGCGGTCCGAAAGGCGCCTACGAGCAGTACTTC. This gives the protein CASGPKGAYEQYF.

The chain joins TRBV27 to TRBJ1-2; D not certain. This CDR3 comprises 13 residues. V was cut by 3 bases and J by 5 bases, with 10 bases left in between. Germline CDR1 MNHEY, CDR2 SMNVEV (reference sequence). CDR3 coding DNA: TGTGCCAGCAGTTTTCTTCCCTCGTATGGCTACACCTTC. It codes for CASSFLPSYGYTF.

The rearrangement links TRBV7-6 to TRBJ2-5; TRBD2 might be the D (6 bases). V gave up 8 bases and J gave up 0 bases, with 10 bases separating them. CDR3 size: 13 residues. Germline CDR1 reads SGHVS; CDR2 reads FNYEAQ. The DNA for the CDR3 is TGTGCCAGCGCTAGCGAGTACCAAGAGACCCAGTACTTC. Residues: CASASEYQETQYF.

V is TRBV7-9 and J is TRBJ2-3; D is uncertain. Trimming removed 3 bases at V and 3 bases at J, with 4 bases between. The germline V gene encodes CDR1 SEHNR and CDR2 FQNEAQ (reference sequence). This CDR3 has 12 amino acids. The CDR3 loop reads CASSLLTDTQYF. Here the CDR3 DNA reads TGTGCCAGCAGCTTGTTAACAGATACGCAGTATTTT.

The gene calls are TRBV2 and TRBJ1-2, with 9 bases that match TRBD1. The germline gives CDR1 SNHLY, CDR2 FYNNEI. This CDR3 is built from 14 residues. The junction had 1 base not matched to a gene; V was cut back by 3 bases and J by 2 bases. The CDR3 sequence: CASSDGQGNYGYTF. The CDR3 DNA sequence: TGTGCCAGCAGTGACGGACAGGGGAACTATGGCTACACCTTC.

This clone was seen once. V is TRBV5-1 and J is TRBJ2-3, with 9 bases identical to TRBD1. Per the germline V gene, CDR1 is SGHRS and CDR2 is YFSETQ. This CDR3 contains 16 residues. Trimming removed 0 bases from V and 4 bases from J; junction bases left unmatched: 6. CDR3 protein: CASSLVRDRAPDTQYF. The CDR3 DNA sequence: TGCGCCAGCAGCTTGGTTCGGGACAGGGCGCCAGATACGCAGTATTTT.

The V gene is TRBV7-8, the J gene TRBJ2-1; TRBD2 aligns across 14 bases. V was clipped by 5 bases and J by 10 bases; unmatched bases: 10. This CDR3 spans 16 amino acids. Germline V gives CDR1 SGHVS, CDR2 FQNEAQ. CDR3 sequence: CASSPPGTSGRVEQFF. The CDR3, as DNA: TGTGCCAGCAGCCCTCCGGGGACTAGCGGGAGAGTCGAGCAGTTCTTC. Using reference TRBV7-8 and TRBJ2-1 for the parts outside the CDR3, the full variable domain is GAGVSQSPRYKVAKRGQDVALRCDPISGHVSLFWYQQALGQGPEFLTYFQNEAQLDKSGLPSDRFFAERPEGSVSTLKIQRTQQEDSAVYLCASSPPGTSGRVEQFFGPGTRLTVL.

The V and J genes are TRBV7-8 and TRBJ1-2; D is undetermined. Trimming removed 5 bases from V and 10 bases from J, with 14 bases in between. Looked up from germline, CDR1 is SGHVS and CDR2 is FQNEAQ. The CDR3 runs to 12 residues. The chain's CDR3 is CASSPQDQDYTF. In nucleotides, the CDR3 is TGTGCCAGCAGCCCCCAGGATCAGGACTACACCTTC.

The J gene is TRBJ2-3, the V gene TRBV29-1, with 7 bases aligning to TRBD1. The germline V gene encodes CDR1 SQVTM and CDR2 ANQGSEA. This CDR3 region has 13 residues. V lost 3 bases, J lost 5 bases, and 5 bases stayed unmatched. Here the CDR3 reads CSVEDRSLDTQYF. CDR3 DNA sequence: TGCAGCGTTGAGGACAGGTCCTTAGATACGCAGTATTTT.

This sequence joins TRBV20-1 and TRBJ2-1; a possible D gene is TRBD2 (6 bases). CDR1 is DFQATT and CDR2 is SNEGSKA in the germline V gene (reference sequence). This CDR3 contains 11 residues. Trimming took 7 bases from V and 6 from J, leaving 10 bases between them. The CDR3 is CSGSGGNEQFF. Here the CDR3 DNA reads TGCAGTGGGTCCGGGGGCAATGAGCAGTTCTTC.

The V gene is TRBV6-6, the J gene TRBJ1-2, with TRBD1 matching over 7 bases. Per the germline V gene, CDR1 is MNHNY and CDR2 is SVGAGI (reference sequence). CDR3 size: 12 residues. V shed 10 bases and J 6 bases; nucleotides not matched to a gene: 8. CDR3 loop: CATDRDEHGYTF. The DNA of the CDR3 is TGTGCCACTGACAGGGATGAACATGGCTACACCTTC.

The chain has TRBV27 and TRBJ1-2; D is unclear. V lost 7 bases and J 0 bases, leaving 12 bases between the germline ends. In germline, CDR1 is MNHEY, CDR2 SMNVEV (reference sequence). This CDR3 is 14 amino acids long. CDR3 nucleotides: TGTGCCAGCAAAGTTGGGGTGTCTAACTATGGCTACACCTTC. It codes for CASKVGVSNYGYTF.

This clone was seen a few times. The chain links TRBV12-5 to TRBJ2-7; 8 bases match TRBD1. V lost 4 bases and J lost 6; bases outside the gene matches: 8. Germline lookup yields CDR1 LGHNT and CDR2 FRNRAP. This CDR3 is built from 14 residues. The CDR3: CASGSGTGGREQYF. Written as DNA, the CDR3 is TGTGCTAGTGGTTCCGGGACAGGAGGACGCGAGCAGTACTTC.

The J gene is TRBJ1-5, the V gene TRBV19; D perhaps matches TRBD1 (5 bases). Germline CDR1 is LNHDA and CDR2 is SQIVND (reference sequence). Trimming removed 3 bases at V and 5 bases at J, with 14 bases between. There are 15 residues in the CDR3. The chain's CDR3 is CASSIDPGSDQPQHF. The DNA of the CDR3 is TGTGCCAGTAGTATCGACCCAGGGTCGGATCAGCCCCAGCATTTT.